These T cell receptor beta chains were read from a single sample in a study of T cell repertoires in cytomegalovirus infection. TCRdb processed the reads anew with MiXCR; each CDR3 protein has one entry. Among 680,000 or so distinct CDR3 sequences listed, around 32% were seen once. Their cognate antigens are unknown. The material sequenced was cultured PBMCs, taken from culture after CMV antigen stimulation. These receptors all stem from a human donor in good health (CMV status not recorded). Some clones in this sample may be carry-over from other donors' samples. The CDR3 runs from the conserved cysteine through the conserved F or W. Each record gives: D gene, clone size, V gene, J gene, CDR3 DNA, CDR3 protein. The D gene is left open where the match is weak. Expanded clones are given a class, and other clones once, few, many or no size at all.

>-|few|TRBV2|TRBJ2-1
TGTGCCAGCAATAATGCCAGAAACAATGAGCAGTTCTTC
CASNNARNNEQFF
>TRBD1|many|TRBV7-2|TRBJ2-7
TGTGCCAGCAGTCTCAGACAGGGTACCTACGAGCAGTACTTC
CASSLRQGTYEQYF
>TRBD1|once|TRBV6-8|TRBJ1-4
TGTGCCAGCAGAGACAGGGGCACTAATGAAAAACTGTTTTTT
CASRDRGTNEKLFF
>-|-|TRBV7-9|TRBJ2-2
TGTGCCAGCAGCTATCCCCCCGCCGGGGAGCTGTTTTTT
CASSYPPAGELFF
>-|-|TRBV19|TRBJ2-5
TGTGCCAGTAGTATAGTAGGGACACACAAAGAGACCCAGTACTTC
CASSIVGTHKETQYF
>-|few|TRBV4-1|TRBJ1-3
TGCGCCAGCAGCCCCCTGTTGAGGGCTGGAAACACCATATATTTT
CASSPLLRAGNTIYF
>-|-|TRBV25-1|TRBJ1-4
TGTGCCTCAAGGCGGGAAGGGGTTAGCGAAAAACTGTTTTTT
CASRREGVSEKLFF
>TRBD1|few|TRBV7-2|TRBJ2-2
TGTGCCAGCAGCTTCGTCCGGACAGGGGGCACCGGGGAGCTGTTTTTT
CASSFVRTGGTGELFF
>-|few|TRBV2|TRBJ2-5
TGTGCCAGCAGTGCGCAAATACAAGAGACCCAGTACTTC
CASSAQIQETQYF
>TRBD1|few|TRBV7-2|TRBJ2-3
TGTGCCAGCAGCAGACAGGGGGCGGGCACAGATACGCAGTATTTT
CASSRQGAGTDTQYF
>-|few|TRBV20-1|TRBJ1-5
TGCAGTGCTACCGGGGGGGGGCGGAATCAGCCCCAGCATTTT
CSATGGGRNQPQHF
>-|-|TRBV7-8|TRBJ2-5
TGTGCCAGCAGCTGGAATACTGCAGGGACCCAGTACTTC
CASSWNTAGTQYF
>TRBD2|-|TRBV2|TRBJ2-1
TGTGCCAGCAGTGTGAGCGGGGGGTACAATGAGCAGTTCTTC
CASSVSGGYNEQFF
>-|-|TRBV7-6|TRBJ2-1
TGTGCCAGCAGCCCCCTGGGTACCGGGGAGGTTTCAAGCTCCTACAATGAGCAGTTCTTC
CASSPLGTGEVSSSYNEQFF
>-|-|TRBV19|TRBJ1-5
TGTGCCAGTAGTATCCCCGGGATGAGCAATCAGCCCCAGCATTTT
CASSIPGMSNQPQHF
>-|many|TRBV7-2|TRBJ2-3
TGTGCCAGCAGCCCGATGGGGGATACGCAGTATTTT
CASSPMGDTQYF
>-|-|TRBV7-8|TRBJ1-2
TGTGCCAGCAGCTTAGATCTCCGGATCAACTATGGCTACACCTTC
CASSLDLRINYGYTF
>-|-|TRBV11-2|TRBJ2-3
TGTGCCAGCAGCTCTATAGGGGGAACCAGCACAGATACGCAGTATTTT
CASSSIGGTSTDTQYF
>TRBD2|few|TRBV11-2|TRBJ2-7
TGTGCCAGCAGCGCCCTGGGTAGCGGGAGGCAGGCGTCCTACGAGCAGTACTTC
CASSALGSGRQASYEQYF
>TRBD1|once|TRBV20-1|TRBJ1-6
TGCAGTGCTAGAGATTCGGGACAGGGTTACAATTCACCCCTCCACTTT
CSARDSGQGYNSPLHF
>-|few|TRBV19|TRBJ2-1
TGTGCCAGTAGTAGGGGACCATTCGGATACAATGAGCAGTTCTTC
CASSRGPFGYNEQFF
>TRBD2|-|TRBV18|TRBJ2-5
TGTGCCAGCTCACCACCGGGACTAGCGGGAGGAGGGGAGACCCAGTACTTC
CASSPPGLAGGGETQYF
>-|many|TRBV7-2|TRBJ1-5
TGTGCCAGCAGCTTTGAGGCAGGTCAGCCCCAGCATTTT
CASSFEAGQPQHF
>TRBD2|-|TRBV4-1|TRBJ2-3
TGCGCCAGCAGCCAAGATCGAGTGAGGACTAGCGGGAGACGAGATACGCAGTATTTT
CASSQDRVRTSGRRDTQYF